This T cell receptor beta chain comes out of a study of beta chain features in type 1 diabetes. General study points: Reduced insertions and increased deletions marked VDJ junctions in type 1 diabetes patients.

Concerning this clone: Its matching antigen is unknown.

The CDR3 has 12 residues. V was pared by 6 bases and J by 1 base, with 6 bases between. CDR1 and CDR2 (germline): SEHNR, FQNEAQ (reference sequence). TCRB transcripts that were expressed got sequenced, as all of the isolated RNA had been reverse transcribed. Approximately 3.7 million reads per sample on average were obtained from naive, central memory and regulatory T cell samples. Clones were read by immunoSEQ multiplex PCR, and TCRdb kept only the in-frame ones, dropping some. The sample shows over 150,000 clones, roughly 8% of them seen only once. The source is a young man in good health. The specimen was central memory CD4+ T cells from blood. The rearrangement links TRBV7-9 to TRBJ1-2; possible D gene TRBD1, 5 bases. As DNA, the CDR3 is TGTGCCAGCAGTCAGGGTAACTATGGCTACACCTTC. Amino acids: CASSQGNYGYTF.